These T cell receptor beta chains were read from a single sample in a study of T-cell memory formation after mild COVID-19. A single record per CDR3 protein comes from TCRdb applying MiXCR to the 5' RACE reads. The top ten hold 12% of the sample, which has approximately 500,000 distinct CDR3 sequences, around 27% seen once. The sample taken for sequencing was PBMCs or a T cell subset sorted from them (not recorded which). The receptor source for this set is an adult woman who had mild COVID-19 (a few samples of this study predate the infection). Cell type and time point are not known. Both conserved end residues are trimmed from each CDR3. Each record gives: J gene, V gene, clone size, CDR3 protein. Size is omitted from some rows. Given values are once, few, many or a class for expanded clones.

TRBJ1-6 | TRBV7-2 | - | ASSLEGTGLSPLH
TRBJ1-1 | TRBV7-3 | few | ASSLGQGNAF
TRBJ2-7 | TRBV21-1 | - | ASSKGAAPEQY
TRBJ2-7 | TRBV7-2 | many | ASSEAGGIYEQY
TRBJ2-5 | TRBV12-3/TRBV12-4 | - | ASSPTGGLETQY
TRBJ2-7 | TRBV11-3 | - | ASSLGDYQSYEQY
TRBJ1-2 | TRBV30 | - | AWSVKGPYYGYT
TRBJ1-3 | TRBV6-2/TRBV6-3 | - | ASSLLERPGNTIY
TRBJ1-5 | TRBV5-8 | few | ASSRYNQPQH
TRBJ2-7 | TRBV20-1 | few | SAPTTGRLAYEQY
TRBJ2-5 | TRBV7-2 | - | ASSAPGQGAPQY
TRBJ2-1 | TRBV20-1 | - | SAREGTGTLYNEQF
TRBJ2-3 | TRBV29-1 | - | SVMPPGHSTDTQY
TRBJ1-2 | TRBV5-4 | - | ASSLRGQGTFNYGYT
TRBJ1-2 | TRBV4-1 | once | ASSQSIVTDYGYT
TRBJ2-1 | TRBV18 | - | ASSPRSQGSSYEQF
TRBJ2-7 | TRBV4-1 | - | ASSLLQGVKSYEQY
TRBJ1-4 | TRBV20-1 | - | SGRQEYNEKLF
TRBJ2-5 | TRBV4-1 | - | ASSQDLTQY
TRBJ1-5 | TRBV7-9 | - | ASSLRADQPQH
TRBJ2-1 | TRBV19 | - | ASRGEWNRGSRQF
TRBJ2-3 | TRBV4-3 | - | ASSQATSGYTDTQY
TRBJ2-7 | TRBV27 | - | ASSLTIGGSYEQY
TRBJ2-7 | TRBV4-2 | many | ASSPAGQGSEQY
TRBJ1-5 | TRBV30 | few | AWSFRGQQPQH
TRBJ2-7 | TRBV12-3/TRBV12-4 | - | ASSLMGQVLHEQY
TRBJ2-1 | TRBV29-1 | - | SVISPGGGYNEQF
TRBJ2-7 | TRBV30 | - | AWSVRAGRWASYEQY
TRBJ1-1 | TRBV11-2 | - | ASSLSDKNTEAF
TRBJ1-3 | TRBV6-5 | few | ASSSTYSGPGNTIY
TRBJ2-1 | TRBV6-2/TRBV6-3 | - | ASRSANNEQF
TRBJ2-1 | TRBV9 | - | ASSGLQGSTNEQF
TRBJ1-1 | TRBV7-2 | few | ASSLDVGGRGTEAF
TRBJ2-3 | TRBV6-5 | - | ASSYSVIQTDTDTQY
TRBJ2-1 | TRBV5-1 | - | ASSLELAGVPPYNEQF
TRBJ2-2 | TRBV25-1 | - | ASSYGGVSTGELF
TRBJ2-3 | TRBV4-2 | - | ASSQDQTGGSTDTQY
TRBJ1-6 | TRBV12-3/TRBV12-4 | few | ASYKVGSNSPLH
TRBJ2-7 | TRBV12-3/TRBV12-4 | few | ASRWGSEQY
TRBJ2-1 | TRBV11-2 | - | ASSLHRLLAGEENEQF
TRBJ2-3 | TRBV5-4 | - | ASSLEGAGTDTQY
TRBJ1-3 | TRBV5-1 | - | ASSTAAGGTSGNTIY
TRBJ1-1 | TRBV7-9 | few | ASSTRPAMNTEAF